This is a list of T cell receptor beta chains from one sample in a study of shared clonotypes between healthy human individuals. The data were produced by immunoSEQ multiplex PCR, yet TCRdb's version contains in-frame clones alone and is incomplete. The table lists 2,500,000 or so clones, around nine tenths of them singletons. The sequenced sample was naive CD4+ T cells sorted from blood. Source of these receptors: a man between 18 and 35 years old in good health. Both conserved end residues are part of each CDR3. The D gene is left open where the match is weak. Where a row states a size, it is once, few, many or the class of an expanded clone; other rows omit it.

d_call	clone_size	v_call	j_call	cdr3_nt	cdr3_aa
.	.	TRBV30	TRBJ1-4	TGTGCCTGGAGTGTAGAATCCGGGGAGAGGCTGTTTTTT	CAWSVESGERLFF
.	.	TRBV15	TRBJ1-4	TGTGCCACCAGCAGAGAAGGGGGACCACGACAGAATGAAAAACTGTTTTTT	CATSREGGPRQNEKLFF
.	.	TRBV11-3	TRBJ2-7	TGTGCCAGCAGCTTCAGCCCGCTTGGGGAGCAGTACTTC	CASSFSPLGEQYF
.	once	TRBV12-5	TRBJ2-1	TGTGCTAGTGGTTTGACGAGCAATGAGCAGTTCTTC	CASGLTSNEQFF
TRBD1	.	TRBV5-1	TRBJ1-3	TGCGCCAGCAGCTCGGACAGGGGAGGAAACACCATATATTTT	CASSSDRGGNTIYF
.	once	TRBV7-9	TRBJ1-1	TGTGCCAGCAGCTCGCGACAGGCGAACACTGAAGCTTTCTTT	CASSSRQANTEAFF
.	.	TRBV10-3	TRBJ1-3	TGTGCCATCAGGGGTTCAGCGGTTAGCTCTGGAAACACCATATATTTT	CAIRGSAVSSGNTIYF
.	.	TRBV5-6	TRBJ1-3	TGTGCCAGCAGCTGGGGGAAGTCTGGAAACACCATATATTTT	CASSWGKSGNTIYF
.	.	TRBV2	TRBJ1-1	TGTGCCAGCAGTCCCCCAGGGGCAGGGAACACTGAAGCTTTCTTT	CASSPPGAGNTEAFF
.	.	TRBV5-4	TRBJ2-1	TGTGCCAGCAGCTTGTTGTTCAATGAGCAGTTCTTC	CASSLLFNEQFF
TRBD1	.	TRBV9	TRBJ1-2	TGTGCCAGCAGCACACAGGGACAGGGATCCTATGGCTACACCTTC	CASSTQGQGSYGYTF
.	.	TRBV11-3	TRBJ1-6	TGTGCCAGCAGCCAAGGCGCCGAGTATAATTCACCCCTCCACTTT	CASSQGAEYNSPLHF
.	.	TRBV5-8	TRBJ2-5	TGTGCCAGCAGCGCCAAAGAGACCCAGTACTTC	CASSAKETQYF
.	.	TRBV21-1	TRBJ1-5	TGTGCCAGCAGCAGACAGGGGAACGGCAATCAGCCCCAGCATTTT	CASSRQGNGNQPQHF
.	.	TRBV15	TRBJ1-5	TGTGCCACCGCCCTCAGTAGCAATCAGCCCCAGCATTTT	CATALSSNQPQHF
.	.	TRBV27	TRBJ2-7	TGTGCCAGCACCTCTCGGGGGCTTTACCACGAGCAGTACTTC	CASTSRGLYHEQYF
.	.	TRBV5-1	TRBJ2-7	TGCGCCAGCAGCTTTTCGGGACTCCAATACGAGCAGTACTTC	CASSFSGLQYEQYF
TRBD2	.	TRBV5-6	TRBJ2-7	TGTGCCAGCAGCTTAGACAGCGGGGGCCGACGAGACTTC	CASSLDSGGRRDF
.	.	TRBV5-1	TRBJ1-2	TGCGCCAGCAGCTCTACAGGGATGTATGGCTACACCTTC	CASSSTGMYGYTF
.	.	TRBV10-3	TRBJ1-2	TGTGCCATCAGTGAGTCTAGGGGCGAGGATGGCTACACCTTC	CAISESRGEDGYTF
TRBD1	.	TRBV7-2	TRBJ2-7	TGTGCCAGCAGCGAGGGACAGGGCTTCCTCTACGAGCAGTACTTC	CASSEGQGFLYEQYF
.	.	TRBV6-5	TRBJ2-2	TGTGCCAGCCTAGGGAGTTCCAACACCGGGGAGCTGTTTTTT	CASLGSSNTGELFF
.	.	TRBV6-5	TRBJ2-7	TGTGCCAGCAGGAGAGAGGGGCTCAGCGAGCAGTACTTC	CASRREGLSEQYF
TRBD2	.	TRBV10-1	TRBJ2-3	TGCGCCAGCAGCGCAGGAGTCGGACTAGCGAAAGCAGATACGCAGTATTTT	CASSAGVGLAKADTQYF
.	.	TRBV7-2	TRBJ1-5	TGTGCCAGCAGCTTCTCTGGGGGAGTTGGCAATCAGCCCCAGCATTTT	CASSFSGGVGNQPQHF
.	.	TRBV28	TRBJ2-7	TGTGCCAGCAGCTCGACCGGGACGGGCTCCTACGAGCAGTACTTC	CASSSTGTGSYEQYF
TRBD1	.	TRBV30	TRBJ1-5	TGTGCCTGGGGGACAGGGGGCGAACAGCCCCAGCATTTT	CAWGTGGEQPQHF
TRBD1	few	TRBV6-1	TRBJ1-5	TGTGCCAGCAGGATAGGGACAGTGAATCAGCCCCAGCATTTT	CASRIGTVNQPQHF
TRBD2	.	TRBV11-2	TRBJ2-1	TGTGCCAGCAGCTTGCTAGCGGGGGGGCGGAATGAGCAGTTCTTC	CASSLLAGGRNEQFF
TRBD1	.	TRBV6-1	TRBJ2-3	TGTGCCAGCAGAAACCCGGGACAGGGGACAGATACGCAGTATTTT	CASRNPGQGTDTQYF
TRBD2	.	TRBV29-1	TRBJ2-4	TGCAGCGTTGAAGGAATTCGGGAGGGAGTAGCCAAAAACATTCAGTACTTC	CSVEGIREGVAKNIQYF
TRBD1	.	TRBV18	TRBJ1-1	TGTGCCAGCTCACCGATGGATTGGACAGGCGGGACTGAAGCTTTCTTT	CASSPMDWTGGTEAFF
.	once	TRBV11-2	TRBJ2-7	TGTGCCAGCAGCTTATTGGGGTTAGAGCAGTACTTC	CASSLLGLEQYF
TRBD1	once	TRBV6-5	TRBJ1-2	TGTGCCAGCAACGGACAGGGGCAAAACTATGGCTACACCTTC	CASNGQGQNYGYTF
.	.	TRBV6-1	TRBJ1-5	TGTGCCAGCAGTCCCGACCGGGGCAATCAGCCCCAGCATTTT	CASSPDRGNQPQHF
TRBD1	.	TRBV19	TRBJ1-2	TGTGCCAGTAGCAAGACAGGGACCTATGGCTACACCTTC	CASSKTGTYGYTF
TRBD2	once	TRBV5-1	TRBJ2-2	TGCGCCAGCAGCTTGGGACTAGCGGGAGTTAGCACCGGGGAGCTGTTTTTT	CASSLGLAGVSTGELFF
.	.	TRBV7-9	TRBJ1-5	TGTGCCAGCAGCTTAGATAGGGGCGGGAATCAGCCCCAGCATTTT	CASSLDRGGNQPQHF
.	.	TRBV6-4	TRBJ1-2	TGTGCCAGCAGGACCCCGGGCGGTGGCTACACCTTC	CASRTPGGGYTF
.	.	TRBV28	TRBJ2-4	TGTGCCAGCAGTTTATATCGGGGAGATCTAGCCAAAAACATTCAGTACTTC	CASSLYRGDLAKNIQYF
.	once	TRBV6-5	TRBJ2-3	TGTGCCAGCAGTTCCCATGCGGGTTCGCCGGATACGCAGTATTTT	CASSSHAGSPDTQYF
TRBD1	once	TRBV11-3	TRBJ1-1	TGTGCCAGCAGCCGTGGGACAGAGAATGAAGCTTTCTTT	CASSRGTENEAFF
TRBD1	few	TRBV2	TRBJ1-6	TGTGCCAGCAGAGAACGGGACAGTAGTTCACCCCTCCACTTT	CASRERDSSSPLHF
TRBD1	.	TRBV10-3	TRBJ2-1	TGTGCCATCAGTGAGGGGCACAGGGGCTCCGGATTCTTC	CAISEGHRGSGFF
.	.	TRBV10-2	TRBJ2-1	TGCGCCAGCAGTGACCCAGGACTAGGGGGAAAGGAGCAGTTCTTC	CASSDPGLGGKEQFF
TRBD1	.	TRBV7-2	TRBJ2-2	TGTGCCAGCAGCTTAAAGATAGGACAGGGGAACACCGGGGAGCTGTTTTTT	CASSLKIGQGNTGELFF
.	.	TRBV19	TRBJ1-5	TGTGCCAGTAGTATCATGGCACAGTATAGCAATCAGCCCCAGCATTTT	CASSIMAQYSNQPQHF
.	.	TRBV25-1	TRBJ2-6	TGTGCCAGCAGTGAGCCCGGGGCCAGCGTCCTGACTTTC	CASSEPGASVLTF
TRBD2	.	TRBV7-3	TRBJ2-3	TGTGCCAGCAGCCCCAGACTAGCGGGGGGAACAGATACGCAGTATTTT	CASSPRLAGGTDTQYF
.	.	TRBV30	TRBJ1-6	TGTGCCTGGAGTGTACGAGGTGGCAGGGCGGGCTCACCCCTCCACTTT	CAWSVRGGRAGSPLHF
.	.	TRBV12-5	TRBJ1-5	TGTGCTAGTGGTCCCCTTGATCAGCCCCAGCATTTT	CASGPLDQPQHF
.	.	TRBV5-1	TRBJ2-7	TGCGCCAGCAGCGCCGCCGGGACACCCTCCTACGAGCAGTACTTC	CASSAAGTPSYEQYF
.	few	TRBV2	TRBJ1-4	TGTGCCAGCAGTCGCACCGGGACCTCTAATGAAAAACTGTTTTTT	CASSRTGTSNEKLFF
.	.	TRBV30	TRBJ2-7	TGTGCCTGGTCCCGGGGTGGCTCCTACGAGCAGTACTTC	CAWSRGGSYEQYF